One and the same sample provided the 7 T cell receptor beta chains below, sequenced in a study of molecular identifiers for immune sequencing clone quantification. From the PCR reads, TCRdb called clonotypes with MiXCR, one entry per CDR3 protein. The sample contains 50,000 or so distinct CDR3 sequences, 20% to 25% of which appear only once. Material: naive CD8+ T cells from blood, with Jurkat cell RNA spiked in. Subset in this sample: FACS-sorted CD8+CD4-CCR7+CD45RA+ naive T cells. The origin of the receptors is a human donor in good health. Some libraries in this study had Jurkat cell RNA spiked in.

Ten or more counts support this clonotype. The chain couples TRBV7-9 to TRBJ2-2; 8 positions match TRBD2. Germline CDR1 SEHNR, CDR2 FQNEAQ (reference sequence). The CDR3 has 14 amino acids. V dropped 5 bases and J dropped 2; count of bases not matched to a gene: 1. CDR3 nucleotides: TGTGCCAGCAGCCGGACTAGCAACACCGGGGAGCTGTTTTTT. It specifies CASSRTSNTGELFF.

This clonotype was picked up many times. The rearrangement links TRBV5-4 to TRBJ2-3; weak D call: TRBD1 (6 bases). With 0 bases removed from V and 4 bases from J, the gap between germline ends came to 18 bases. The CDR3 extends over 17 amino acids. From germline, CDR1 is SGHNT and CDR2 YYREEE (reference sequence). CDR3 region: CASSLVSGATFADTQYF. In nucleotides, the CDR3 is TGTGCCAGCAGCTTGGTATCAGGGGCCACCTTCGCAGATACGCAGTATTTT.

This clonotype occurred many times. V is TRBV29-1 and J is TRBJ2-5; TRBD1 matches 9 bases. Germline values: CDR1 SQVTM, CDR2 ANQGSEA. V shed 5 bases, J shed 2 bases, and the junction held 6 bases outside the gene matches. The CDR3 length is 14 residues. DNA for the CDR3: TGCAGCGTTTGGGGGACAGGGAAACAAGAGACCCAGTACTTC. The encoded protein is CSVWGTGKQETQYF.

This clonotype has ten or more counts. This chain connects TRBV28 to TRBJ2-6; no reliable D call. This CDR3 is 12 amino acids long. V gave up 3 bases and J gave up 12 bases, with 9 bases separating them. Germline CDR1 MDHEN, CDR2 SYDVKM. CDR3 loop: CASSFGPTVLTF. In DNA form, the CDR3 reads TGTGCCAGCAGTTTTGGACCCACCGTCCTGACTTTC.

Points on this clonotype: It may be a read error: a sequence one base away is much more abundant. This rearrangement joins TRBV7-9 to TRBJ2-3; 11 bases are a match to TRBD2. This CDR3 is built from 15 residues. Trimming cost V 8 bases and J 2 bases; bases outside gene matches: 6. Germline V gives CDR1 SEHNR, CDR2 FQNEAQ (reference sequence). CDR3 sequence (DNA): TGTGCCAGCTCACCGACTAGCGGGGCCACAGATACGCAGTATTTT. Its protein product is CASSPTSGATDTQYF.

V usage is TRBV18 and J usage is TRBJ2-3; 11 bases map to TRBD2. V lost 9 bases, J lost 4 bases, and 18 bases stayed unmatched. Germline CDR1 reads KGHSH; CDR2 reads LQKENI. The CDR3 loop spans 18 amino acids. The CDR3 sequence: CARSSPTSGRRVSDTQYF. The CDR3 nucleotides read TGTGCCAGGTCAAGCCCCACTAGCGGGAGAAGAGTATCAGATACGCAGTATTTT.

Details on this clonotype: Just one base apart from a much larger clone, this may be a read error. This chain links TRBV7-9 with TRBJ2-1; the D gene is possibly TRBD2 (5 bases). CDR3 length: 15 amino acids. Germline V CDR1 and CDR2: SEHNR, FQNEAQ (reference sequence). CDR3 in amino acids: CASSSRTAPYNDQFF. CDR3 sequence (DNA): TGTGCCAGCAGCTCAAGGACTGCCCCATACAATGATCAGTTCTTC.